This T cell receptor beta chain was retrieved from a study of blood T cell repertoires in COVID-19. Background on the study: Spain, Italy and the United States supplied samples that represented acute and convalescent COVID-19. T cells, B-cell-depleted T cells, or PBMCs provided the cDNA or gDNA that served as material.

This clone occurred a few times. Authors' data handling: Amplified reference gene primers provided the basis for estimating nucleated cell counts. TCRdb keeps only in-frame clones here, not all; method: immunoSEQ multiplex PCR. For V, J and clone size, that table is used; D and trimming come from the DNA. The repertoire consists of about 180,000 clones, with nearly 90% occurring once and the leading ten covering approximately 2%. Source material: peripheral blood. The TCR originated in a man aged 18-30 years who had recovered from COVID-19.

The CDR3 reads CASSTAGLASSNEQFF. CDR3 coding DNA: TGCGCCAGCAGTACAGCGGGACTAGCATCCTCGAATGAGCAGTTCTTC. The genes are TRBV10-1 and TRBJ2-1, with 9 bases matching TRBD2. Germline lookup yields CDR1 WNHNN and CDR2 SYGVQD (reference sequence). CDR3 length equals 16 residues. J lost 7 bases, V lost 5 bases, and 12 bases had no gene match.